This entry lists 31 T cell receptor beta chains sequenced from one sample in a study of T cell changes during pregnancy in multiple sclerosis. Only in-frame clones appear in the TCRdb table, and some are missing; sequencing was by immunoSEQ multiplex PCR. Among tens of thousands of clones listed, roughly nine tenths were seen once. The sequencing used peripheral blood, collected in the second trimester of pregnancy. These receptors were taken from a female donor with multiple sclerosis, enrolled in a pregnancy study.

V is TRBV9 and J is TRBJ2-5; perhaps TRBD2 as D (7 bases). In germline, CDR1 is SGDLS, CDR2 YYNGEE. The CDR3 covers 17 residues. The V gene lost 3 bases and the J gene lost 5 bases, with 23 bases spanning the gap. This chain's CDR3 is CASSADPRGAGWETQYF. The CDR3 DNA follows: TGTGCCAGCAGCGCGGACCCCCGGGGGGCCGGGTGGGAGACCCAGTACTTC.

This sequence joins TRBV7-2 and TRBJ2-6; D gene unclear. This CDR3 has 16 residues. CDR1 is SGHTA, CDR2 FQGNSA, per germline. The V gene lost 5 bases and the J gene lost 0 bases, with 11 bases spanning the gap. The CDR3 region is CASSLIPGSGANVLTF. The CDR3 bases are TGTGCCAGCAGCCTCATACCAGGCTCTGGGGCCAACGTCCTGACTTTC. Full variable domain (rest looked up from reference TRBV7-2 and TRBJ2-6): GAGVSQSPSNKVTEKGKDVELRCDPISGHTALYWYRQSLGQGLEFLIYFQGNSAPDKSGLPSDRFSAERTGGSVSTLTIQRTQQEDSAVYLCASSLIPGSGANVLTFGAGSRLTVL.

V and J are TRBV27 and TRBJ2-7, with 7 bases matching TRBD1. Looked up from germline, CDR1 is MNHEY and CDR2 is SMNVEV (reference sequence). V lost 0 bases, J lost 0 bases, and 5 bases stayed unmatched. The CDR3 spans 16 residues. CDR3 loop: CASSLSTGLSSYEQYF. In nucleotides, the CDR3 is TGTGCCAGCAGTTTATCGACAGGGCTTAGCTCCTACGAGCAGTACTTC.

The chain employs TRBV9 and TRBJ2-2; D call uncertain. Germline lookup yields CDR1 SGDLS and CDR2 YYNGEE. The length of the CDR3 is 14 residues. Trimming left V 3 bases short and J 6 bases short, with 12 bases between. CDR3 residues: CASSARVNSGELFF. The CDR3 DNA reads TGTGCCAGCAGCGCCCGGGTCAATTCCGGGGAGCTGTTTTTT.

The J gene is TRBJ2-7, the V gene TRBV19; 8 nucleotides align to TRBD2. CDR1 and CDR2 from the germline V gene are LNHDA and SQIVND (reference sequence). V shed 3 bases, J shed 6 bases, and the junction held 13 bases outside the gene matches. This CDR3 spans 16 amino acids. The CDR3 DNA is TGTGCCAGTAGTATTATGCGGACTAGCCGCCCCTCCGAGCAGTACTTC. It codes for CASSIMRTSRPSEQYF. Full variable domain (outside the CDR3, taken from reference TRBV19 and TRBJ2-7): DGGITQSPKYLFRKEGQNVTLSCEQNLNHDAMYWYRQDPGQGLRLIYYSQIVNDFQKGDIAEGYSVSREKKESFPLTVTSAQKNPTAFYLCASSIMRTSRPSEQYFGPGTRLTVT.

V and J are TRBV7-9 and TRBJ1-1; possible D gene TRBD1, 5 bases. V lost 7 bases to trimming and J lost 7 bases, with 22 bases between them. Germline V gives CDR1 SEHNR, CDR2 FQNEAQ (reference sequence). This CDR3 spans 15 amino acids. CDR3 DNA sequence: TGTGCCAGCAACCCATCCACCGGGGGAATAAATGAAGCTTTCTTT. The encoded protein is CASNPSTGGINEAFF. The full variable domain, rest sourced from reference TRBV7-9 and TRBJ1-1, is DTGVSQNPRHKITKRGQNVTFRCDPISEHNRLYWYRQTLGQGPEFLTYFQNEAQLEKSRLLSDRFSAERPKGSFSTLEIQRTEQGDSAMYLCASNPSTGGINEAFFGQGTRLTVV.

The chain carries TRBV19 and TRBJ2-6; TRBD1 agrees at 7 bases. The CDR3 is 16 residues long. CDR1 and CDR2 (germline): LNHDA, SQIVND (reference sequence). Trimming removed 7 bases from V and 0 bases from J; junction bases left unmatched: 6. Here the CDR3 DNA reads TGTGCCAGTAAGGTAACAGGGGTCTCTGGGGCCAACGTCCTGACTTTC. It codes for CASKVTGVSGANVLTF. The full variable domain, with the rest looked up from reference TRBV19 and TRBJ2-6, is DGGITQSPKYLFRKEGQNVTLSCEQNLNHDAMYWYRQDPGQGLRLIYYSQIVNDFQKGDIAEGYSVSREKKESFPLTVTSAQKNPTAFYLCASKVTGVSGANVLTFGAGSRLTVL.

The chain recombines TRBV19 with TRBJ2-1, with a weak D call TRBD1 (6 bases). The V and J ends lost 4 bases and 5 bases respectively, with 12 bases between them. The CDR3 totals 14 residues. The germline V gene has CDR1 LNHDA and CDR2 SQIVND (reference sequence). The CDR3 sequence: CASSKRPGDNEQFF. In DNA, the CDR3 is TGTGCCAGTAGTAAACGACCAGGGGACAATGAGCAGTTCTTC.

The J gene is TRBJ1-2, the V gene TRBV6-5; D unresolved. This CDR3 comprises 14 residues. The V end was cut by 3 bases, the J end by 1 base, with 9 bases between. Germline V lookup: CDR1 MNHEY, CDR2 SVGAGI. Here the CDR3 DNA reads TGTGCCAGCAGTTATTCCGAACTTAACTATGGCTACACCTTC. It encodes CASSYSELNYGYTF.

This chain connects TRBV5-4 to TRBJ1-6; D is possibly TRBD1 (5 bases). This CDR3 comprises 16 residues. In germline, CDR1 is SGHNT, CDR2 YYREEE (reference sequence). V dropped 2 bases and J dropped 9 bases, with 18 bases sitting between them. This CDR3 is CASSFLHGQRGSPLHF. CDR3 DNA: TGTGCCAGCAGCTTTTTACATGGACAACGCGGTTCACCCCTCCACTTT.

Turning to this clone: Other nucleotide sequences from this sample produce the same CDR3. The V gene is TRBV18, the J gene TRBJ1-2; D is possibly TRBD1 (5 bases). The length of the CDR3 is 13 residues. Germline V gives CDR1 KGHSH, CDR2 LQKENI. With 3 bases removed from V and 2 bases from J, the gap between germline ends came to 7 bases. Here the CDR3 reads CASSPDKNYGYTF. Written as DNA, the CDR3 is TGTGCCAGCTCACCGGACAAAAACTATGGCTACACCTTC. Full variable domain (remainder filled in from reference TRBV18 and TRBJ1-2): NAGVMQNPRHLVRRRGQEARLRCSPMKGHSHVYWYRQLPEEGLKFMVYLQKENIIDESGMPKERFSAEFPKEGPSILRIQQVVRGDSAAYFCASSPDKNYGYTFGSGTRLTVV.

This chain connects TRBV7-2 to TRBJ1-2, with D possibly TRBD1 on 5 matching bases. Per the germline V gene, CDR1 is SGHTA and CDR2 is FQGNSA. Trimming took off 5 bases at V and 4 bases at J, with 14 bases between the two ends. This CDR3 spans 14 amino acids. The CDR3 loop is CASSQLIGAYGYTF. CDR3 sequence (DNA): TGTGCCAGCAGCCAACTGATAGGGGCCTATGGCTACACCTTC.

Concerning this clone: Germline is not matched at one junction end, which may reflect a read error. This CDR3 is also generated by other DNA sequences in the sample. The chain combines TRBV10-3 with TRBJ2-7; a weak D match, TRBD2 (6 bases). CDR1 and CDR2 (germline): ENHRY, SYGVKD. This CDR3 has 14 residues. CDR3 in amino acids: CAISESVGGYEQYF. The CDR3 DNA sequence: TGTGCCATCAGCGAGTCGGTGGGGGGATACGAGCAGTACTTC.

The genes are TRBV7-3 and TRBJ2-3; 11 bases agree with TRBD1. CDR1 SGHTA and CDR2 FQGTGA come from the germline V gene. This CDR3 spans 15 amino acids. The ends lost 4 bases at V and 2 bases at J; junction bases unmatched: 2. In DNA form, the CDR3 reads TGTGCCAGCAGCTCGGACAGGGGGCACACAGATACGCAGTATTTT. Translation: CASSSDRGHTDTQYF.

CDR3 loop: CASSHKSGGVRTGELFF. The CDR3 bases are TGTGCCAGCAGCCACAAAAGCGGGGGGGTCCGCACCGGGGAGCTGTTTTTT. The chain joins TRBV4-2 to TRBJ2-2, with 10 bases fitting TRBD2. Germline V CDR1 and CDR2: LGHNA, YNFKEQ. The CDR3 loop spans 17 amino acids. The V segment lost 3 bases and the J segment 4 bases; nucleotides outside the gene matches: 8.

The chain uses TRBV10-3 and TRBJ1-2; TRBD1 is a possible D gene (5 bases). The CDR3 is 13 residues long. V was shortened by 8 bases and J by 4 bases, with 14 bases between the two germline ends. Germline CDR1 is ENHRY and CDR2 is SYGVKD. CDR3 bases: TGTGCCATCGGGGAGGACACTGCCTATGGCTACACCTTC. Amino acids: CAIGEDTAYGYTF.

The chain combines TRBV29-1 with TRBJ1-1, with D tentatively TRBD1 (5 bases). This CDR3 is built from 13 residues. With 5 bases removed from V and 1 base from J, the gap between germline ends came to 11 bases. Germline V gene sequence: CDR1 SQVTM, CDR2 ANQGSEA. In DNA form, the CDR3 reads TGCAGCGTTCAAAGGGGCGGGAACACTGAAGCTTTCTTT. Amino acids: CSVQRGGNTEAFF.

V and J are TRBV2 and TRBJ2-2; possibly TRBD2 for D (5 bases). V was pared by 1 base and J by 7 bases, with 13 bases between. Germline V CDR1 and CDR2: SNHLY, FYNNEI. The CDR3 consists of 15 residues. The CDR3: CASSEGSLRGGELFF. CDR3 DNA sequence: TGTGCCAGCAGTGAAGGGTCCCTTCGGGGCGGGGAGCTGTTTTTT.

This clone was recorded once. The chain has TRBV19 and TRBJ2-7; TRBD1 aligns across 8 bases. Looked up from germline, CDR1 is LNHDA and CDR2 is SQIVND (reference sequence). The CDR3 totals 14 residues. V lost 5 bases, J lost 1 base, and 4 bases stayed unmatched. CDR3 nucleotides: TGTGCCAGTAGTCCTGGGACAGGTTCCTACGAGCAGTACTTC. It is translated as CASSPGTGSYEQYF.

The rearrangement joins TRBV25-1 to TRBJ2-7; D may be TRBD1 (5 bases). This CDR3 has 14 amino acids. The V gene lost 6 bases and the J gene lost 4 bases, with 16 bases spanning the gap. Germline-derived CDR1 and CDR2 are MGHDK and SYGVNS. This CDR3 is CASREAGLPYEQYF. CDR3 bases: TGTGCCAGCAGGGAAGCAGGGTTGCCATACGAGCAGTACTTC.

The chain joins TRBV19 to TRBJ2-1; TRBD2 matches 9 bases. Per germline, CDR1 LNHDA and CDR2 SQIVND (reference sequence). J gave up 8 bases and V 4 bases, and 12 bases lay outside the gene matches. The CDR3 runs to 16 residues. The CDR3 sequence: CASSTLQVAGADEQFF. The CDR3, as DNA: TGTGCCAGTAGTACCCTTCAGGTAGCGGGGGCGGATGAGCAGTTCTTC.

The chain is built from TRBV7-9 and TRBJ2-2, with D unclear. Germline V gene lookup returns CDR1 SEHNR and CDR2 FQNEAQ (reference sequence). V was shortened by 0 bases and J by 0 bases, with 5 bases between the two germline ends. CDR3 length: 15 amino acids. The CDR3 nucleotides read TGTGCCAGCAGCTTAGCTAGCCCGAACACCGGGGAGCTGTTTTTT. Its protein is CASSLASPNTGELFF.

This CDR3 is CASRLWRNTEAFF. The CDR3 DNA reads TGTGCCAGCAGACTCTGGAGGAACACTGAAGCTTTCTTT. V and J are TRBV6-1 and TRBJ1-1; D is undetermined. Germline V gene lookup returns CDR1 MNHNS and CDR2 SASEGT. The CDR3 sequence is 13 residues long. V was trimmed by 6 bases and J by 1 base, leaving 9 bases between them.

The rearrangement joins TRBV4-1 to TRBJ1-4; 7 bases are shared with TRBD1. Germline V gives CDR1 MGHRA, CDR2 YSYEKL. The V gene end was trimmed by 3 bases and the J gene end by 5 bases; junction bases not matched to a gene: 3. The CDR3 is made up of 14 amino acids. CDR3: CASSQGQRNEKLFF. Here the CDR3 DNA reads TGCGCCAGCAGCCAGGGACAGCGGAATGAAAAACTGTTTTTT.

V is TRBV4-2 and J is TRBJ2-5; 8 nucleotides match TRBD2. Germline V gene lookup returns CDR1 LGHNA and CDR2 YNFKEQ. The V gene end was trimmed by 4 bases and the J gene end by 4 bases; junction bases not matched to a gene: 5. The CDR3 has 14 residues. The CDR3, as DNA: TGTGCCAGCAGCCCGGGGGGGCCGTTAGAGACCCAGTACTTC. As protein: CASSPGGPLETQYF.

The CDR3 sequence: CASSFLSGETYEQYF. The CDR3, as DNA: TGCGCCAGCAGCTTCCTTAGCGGGGAAACCTACGAGCAGTACTTC. V is TRBV5-1 and J is TRBJ2-7, with 8 bases identical to TRBD2. After removal of 2 bases from V and 2 bases from J, the junction contained 6 bases not matched to a gene. The CDR3 sequence is 15 residues long. Germline CDR1 reads SGHRS; CDR2 reads YFSETQ.

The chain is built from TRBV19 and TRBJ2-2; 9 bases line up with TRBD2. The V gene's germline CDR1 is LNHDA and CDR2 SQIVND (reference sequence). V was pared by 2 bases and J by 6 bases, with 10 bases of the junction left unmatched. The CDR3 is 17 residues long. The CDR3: CASSITPVTSGPGELFF. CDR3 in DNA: TGTGCCAGTAGTATAACCCCAGTGACTAGCGGTCCCGGGGAGCTGTTTTTT.

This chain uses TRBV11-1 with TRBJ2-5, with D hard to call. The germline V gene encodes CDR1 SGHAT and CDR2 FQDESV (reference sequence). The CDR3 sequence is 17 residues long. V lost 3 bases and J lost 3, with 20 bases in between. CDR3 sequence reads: CASSLHNSPGLEETQYF. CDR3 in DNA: TGTGCCAGCAGCTTGCATAACAGTCCTGGGCTCGAAGAGACCCAGTACTTC.

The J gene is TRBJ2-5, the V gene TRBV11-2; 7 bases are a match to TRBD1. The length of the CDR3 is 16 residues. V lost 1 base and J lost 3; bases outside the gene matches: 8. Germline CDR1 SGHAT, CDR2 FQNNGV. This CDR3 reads CASSLASGTVKETQYF. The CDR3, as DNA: TGTGCCAGCAGCTTAGCATCCGGGACAGTAAAAGAGACCCAGTACTTC. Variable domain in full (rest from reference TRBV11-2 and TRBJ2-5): EAGVAQSPRYKIIEKRQSVAFWCNPISGHATLYWYQQILGQGPKLLIQFQNNGVVDDSQLPKDRFSAERLKGVDSTLKIQPAKLEDSAVYLCASSLASGTVKETQYFGPGTRLLVL.

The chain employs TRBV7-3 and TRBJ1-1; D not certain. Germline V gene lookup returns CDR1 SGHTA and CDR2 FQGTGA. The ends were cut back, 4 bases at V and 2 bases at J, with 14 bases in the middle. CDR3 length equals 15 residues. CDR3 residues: CASSSQQPGNTEAFF. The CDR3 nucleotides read TGTGCCAGCAGCTCACAACAGCCGGGAAACACTGAAGCTTTCTTT.

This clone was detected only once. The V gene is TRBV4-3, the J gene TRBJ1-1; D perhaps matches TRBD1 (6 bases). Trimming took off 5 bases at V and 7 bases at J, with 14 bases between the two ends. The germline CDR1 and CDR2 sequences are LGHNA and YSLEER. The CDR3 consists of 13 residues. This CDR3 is CASSRGWGNEAFF. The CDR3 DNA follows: TGCGCCAGCAGCAGGGGGTGGGGTAATGAAGCTTTCTTT.